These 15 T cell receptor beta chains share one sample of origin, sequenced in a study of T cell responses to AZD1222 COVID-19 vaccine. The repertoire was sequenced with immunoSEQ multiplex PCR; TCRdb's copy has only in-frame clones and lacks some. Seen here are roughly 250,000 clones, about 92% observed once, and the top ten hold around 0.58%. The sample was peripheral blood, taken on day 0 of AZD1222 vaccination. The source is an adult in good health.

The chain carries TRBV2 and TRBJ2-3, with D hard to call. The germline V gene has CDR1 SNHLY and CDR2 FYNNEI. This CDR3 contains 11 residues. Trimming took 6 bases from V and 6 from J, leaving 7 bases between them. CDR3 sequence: CASRAEDTQYF. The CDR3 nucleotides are TGTGCCAGCAGGGCTGAGGATACGCAGTATTTT.

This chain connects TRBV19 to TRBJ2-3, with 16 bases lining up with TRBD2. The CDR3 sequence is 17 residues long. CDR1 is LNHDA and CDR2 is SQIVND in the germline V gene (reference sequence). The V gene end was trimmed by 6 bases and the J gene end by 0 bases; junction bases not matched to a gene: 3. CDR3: CASRGTSGGVSTDTQYF. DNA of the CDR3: TGTGCCAGTAGAGGGACTAGCGGGGGGGTCAGCACAGATACGCAGTATTTT. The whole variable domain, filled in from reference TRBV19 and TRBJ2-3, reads DGGITQSPKYLFRKEGQNVTLSCEQNLNHDAMYWYRQDPGQGLRLIYYSQIVNDFQKGDIAEGYSVSREKKESFPLTVTSAQKNPTAFYLCASRGTSGGVSTDTQYFGPGTRLTVL.

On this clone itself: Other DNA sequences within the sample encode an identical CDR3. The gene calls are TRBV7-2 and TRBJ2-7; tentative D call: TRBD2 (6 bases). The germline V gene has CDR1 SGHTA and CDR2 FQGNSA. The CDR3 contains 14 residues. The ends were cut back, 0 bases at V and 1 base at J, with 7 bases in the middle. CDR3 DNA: TGTGCCAGCAGCTTAGCAGGGACTTCCTACGAGCAGTACTTC. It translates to CASSLAGTSYEQYF.

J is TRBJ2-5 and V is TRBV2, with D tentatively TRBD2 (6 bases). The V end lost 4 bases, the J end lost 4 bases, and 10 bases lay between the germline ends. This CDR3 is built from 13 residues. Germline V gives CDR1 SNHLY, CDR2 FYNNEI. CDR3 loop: CASSGAEGETQYF. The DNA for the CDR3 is TGTGCCAGCAGTGGAGCGGAGGGAGAGACCCAGTACTTC.

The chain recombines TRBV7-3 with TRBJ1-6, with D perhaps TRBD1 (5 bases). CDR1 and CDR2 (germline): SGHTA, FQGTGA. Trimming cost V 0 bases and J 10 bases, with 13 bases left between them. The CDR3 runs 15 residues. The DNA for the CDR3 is TGTGCCAGCAGCTTAACCCCAGGTTGGGACTCACCCCTCCACTTT. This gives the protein CASSLTPGWDSPLHF.

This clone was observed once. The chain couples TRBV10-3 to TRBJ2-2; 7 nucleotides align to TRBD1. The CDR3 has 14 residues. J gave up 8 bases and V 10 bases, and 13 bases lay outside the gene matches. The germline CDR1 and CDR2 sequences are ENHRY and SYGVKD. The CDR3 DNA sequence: TGTGCCACTTACCCCGGGACAGCCATGGGGGAGCTGTTTTTT. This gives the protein CATYPGTAMGELFF.

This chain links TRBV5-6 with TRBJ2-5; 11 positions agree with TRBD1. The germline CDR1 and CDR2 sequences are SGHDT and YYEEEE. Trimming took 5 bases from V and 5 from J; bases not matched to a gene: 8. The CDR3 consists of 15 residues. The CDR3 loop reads CASSPGQGVWETQYF. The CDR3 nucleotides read TGTGCCAGCAGTCCGGGACAGGGGGTTTGGGAGACCCAGTACTTC.

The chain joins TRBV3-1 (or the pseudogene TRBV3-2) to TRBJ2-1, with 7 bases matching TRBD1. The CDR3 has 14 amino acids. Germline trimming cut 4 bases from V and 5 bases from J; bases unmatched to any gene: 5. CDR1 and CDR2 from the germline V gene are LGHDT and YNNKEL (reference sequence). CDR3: CASSLYGTDNEQFF. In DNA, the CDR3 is TGTGCCAGCAGCCTGTATGGGACAGACAATGAGCAGTTCTTC.

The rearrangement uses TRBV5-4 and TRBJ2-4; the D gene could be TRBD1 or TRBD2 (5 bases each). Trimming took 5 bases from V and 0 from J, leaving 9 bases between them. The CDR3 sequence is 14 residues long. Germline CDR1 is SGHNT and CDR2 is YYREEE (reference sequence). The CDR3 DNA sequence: TGTGCCAGCAGTGGGGACCTAGCCAAAAACATTCAGTACTTC. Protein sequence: CASSGDLAKNIQYF.

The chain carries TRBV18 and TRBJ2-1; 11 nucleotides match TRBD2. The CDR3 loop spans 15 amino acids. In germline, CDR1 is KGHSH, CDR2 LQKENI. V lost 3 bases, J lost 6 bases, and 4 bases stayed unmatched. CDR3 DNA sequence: TGTGCCAGCTCACCGGGACTAGCGGAAATCAATGAGCAGTTCTTC. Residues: CASSPGLAEINEQFF.

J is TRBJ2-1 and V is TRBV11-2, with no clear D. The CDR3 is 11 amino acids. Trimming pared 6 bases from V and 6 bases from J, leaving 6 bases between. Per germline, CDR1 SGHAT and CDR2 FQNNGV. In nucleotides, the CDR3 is TGTGCCAGCAGACGCGCCAATGAGCAGTTCTTC. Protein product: CASRRANEQFF.

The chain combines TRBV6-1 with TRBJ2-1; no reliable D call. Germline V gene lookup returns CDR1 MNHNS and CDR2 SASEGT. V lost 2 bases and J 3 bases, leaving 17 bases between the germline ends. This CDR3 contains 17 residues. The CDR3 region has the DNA TGTGCCAGCAGTGAAACAATGGCGGCGCTGGGCTACAATGAGCAGTTCTTC. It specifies CASSETMAALGYNEQFF.

The CDR3 spells CASSQVGARPGELFF. Here the CDR3 DNA reads TGCGCCAGCAGCCAAGTTGGGGCGAGACCCGGGGAGCTGTTTTTT. The gene calls are TRBV4-1 and TRBJ2-2, with D possibly matching TRBD1 (5 bases). V lost 1 base to trimming and J lost 6 bases, with 12 bases between them. The germline V gene has CDR1 MGHRA and CDR2 YSYEKL. This CDR3 comprises 15 residues.

The CDR3 region is CASSGPGQMAGYTF. The CDR3, as DNA: TGTGCCAGCAGTGGCCCGGGACAGATGGCTGGCTACACCTTC. The V gene is TRBV6-2 or TRBV6-3, the J gene TRBJ1-2; 7 bases are shared with TRBD1. The CDR3 is 14 residues long. J gave up 7 bases and V 5 bases, and 10 bases lay outside the gene matches. Germline assignment: CDR1 MNHEY and CDR2 SVGEGT.

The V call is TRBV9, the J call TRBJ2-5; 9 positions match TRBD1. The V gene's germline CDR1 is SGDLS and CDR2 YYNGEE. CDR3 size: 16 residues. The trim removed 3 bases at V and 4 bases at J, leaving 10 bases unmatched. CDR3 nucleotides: TGTGCCAGCAGCGCCTCTACAGGGGGCTTGGCAGAGACCCAGTACTTC. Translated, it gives CASSASTGGLAETQYF.